The 11 T cell receptor beta chains listed next were all sequenced from one sample in a study of blood T cell repertoires in COVID-19. The repertoire was sequenced with immunoSEQ multiplex PCR; TCRdb's copy has only in-frame clones and lacks some. The table lists 200,000 to 250,000 clones, 80% to 90% of them singletons. The specimen was PBMCs or T cells enriched from blood (not recorded which). The receptors stem from a man aged 18 to 35 with acute COVID-19.

The chain carries TRBV18 and TRBJ1-2, with D uncertain. V lost 4 bases and J lost 6, with 9 bases in between. Germline V gives CDR1 KGHSH, CDR2 LQKENI. This CDR3 comprises 12 residues. The CDR3 DNA follows: TGTGCCAGCTCACGTCGACTGAATGGCTACACCTTC. Amino acid sequence: CASSRRLNGYTF.

This chain connects TRBV6-1 to TRBJ1-2; D is uncertain. Deletions cut 2 bases from V and 2 bases from J, with 6 bases between. Germline V gene sequence: CDR1 MNHNS, CDR2 SASEGT. The CDR3 has 13 amino acids. The CDR3 is CASSEFGNYGYTF. The DNA of the CDR3 is TGTGCCAGCAGTGAATTCGGGAACTATGGCTACACCTTC.

The chain links TRBV27 to TRBJ2-1; D gene unclear. The CDR3 loop spans 13 amino acids. Germline assignment: CDR1 MNHEY and CDR2 SMNVEV (reference sequence). V was clipped by 3 bases and J by 4 bases, with 7 bases between them. The CDR3 spells CASSFTTYNEQFF. The DNA for the CDR3 is TGTGCCAGCAGTTTTACTACTTACAATGAGCAGTTCTTC.

The chain uses TRBV9 and TRBJ2-1, with D maybe TRBD1 (5 bases). This CDR3 contains 16 residues. Trimming left V 3 bases short and J 3 bases short, with 16 bases between. Germline V gene lookup returns CDR1 SGDLS and CDR2 YYNGEE. DNA of the CDR3: TGTGCCAGCAGCGGTGATGGGGCTTTGGGCTACAATGAGCAGTTCTTC. This sequence encodes CASSGDGALGYNEQFF.

The chain carries TRBV9 and TRBJ1-1; TRBD1 is a possible D gene (5 bases). V was shortened by 3 bases and J by 0 bases, with 9 bases between the two germline ends. Germline CDR1 SGDLS, CDR2 YYNGEE. The CDR3 runs to 14 residues. CDR3 region: CASSARGMNTEAFF. The CDR3, as DNA: TGTGCCAGCAGCGCTCGGGGGATGAACACTGAAGCTTTCTTT.

This clone is a singleton in its sample. V and J are TRBV11-2 and TRBJ2-5, with TRBD2 identical over 8 bases. The CDR3 is 16 residues long. V was clipped by 1 base and J by 6 bases; unmatched bases: 10. Germline CDR1 reads SGHAT; CDR2 reads FQNNGV. As DNA, the CDR3 is TGTGCCAGCAGCTTAGTTGAGGGACTAGTGATGCAGACCCAGTACTTC. This codes for CASSLVEGLVMQTQYF.

V is TRBV7-9 and J is TRBJ2-7, with 12 bases identical to TRBD1. The CDR3 is made up of 14 amino acids. The ends lost 3 bases at V and 5 bases at J; junction bases unmatched: 2. Germline V gene lookup returns CDR1 SEHNR and CDR2 FQNEAQ (reference sequence). CDR3 in amino acids: CASSLGQGANEQYF. The CDR3, as DNA: TGTGCCAGCAGCTTGGGACAGGGGGCCAACGAGCAGTACTTC.

The chain couples TRBV6-1 to TRBJ1-2; no clear D. Trimming left V 2 bases short and J 6 bases short, with 16 bases between. CDR3 size: 15 residues. Germline values: CDR1 MNHNS, CDR2 SASEGT. CDR3 bases: TGTGCCAGCAGTGAATCCCTCGTGGGGAGAGATGGCTACACCTTC. Translating it yields CASSESLVGRDGYTF.

The V call is TRBV6-5, the J call TRBJ1-5; maybe TRBD1 (5 bases). CDR1 and CDR2 (germline): MNHEY, SVGAGI. The length of the CDR3 is 15 residues. V dropped 8 bases and J dropped 0 bases, with 14 bases sitting between them. The CDR3 loop reads CASAPSGNSNQPQHF. CDR3 nucleotides: TGTGCCAGCGCCCCCTCAGGGAATAGCAATCAGCCCCAGCATTTT.

The V call is TRBV18, the J call TRBJ1-1; D may be TRBD1 (6 bases). CDR3 size: 13 residues. Per the germline V gene, CDR1 is KGHSH and CDR2 is LQKENI. The germline V and J ends were trimmed by 4 bases and 3 bases, with 9 bases remaining between them. CDR3 residues: CASSRGQHTEAFF. CDR3 DNA: TGTGCCAGCTCACGCGGACAGCACACTGAAGCTTTCTTT.

This chain joins TRBV4-3 and TRBJ2-7; possibly TRBD2 for D (7 bases). CDR1 LGHNA and CDR2 YSLEER come from the germline V gene. V gave up 2 bases and J gave up 3 bases, with 14 bases separating them. The CDR3 has 15 amino acids. The CDR3 nucleotides are TGCGCCAGCAGCCAACAGGGAGGGGGGAGCTACGAGCAGTACTTC. Protein: CASSQQGGGSYEQYF.